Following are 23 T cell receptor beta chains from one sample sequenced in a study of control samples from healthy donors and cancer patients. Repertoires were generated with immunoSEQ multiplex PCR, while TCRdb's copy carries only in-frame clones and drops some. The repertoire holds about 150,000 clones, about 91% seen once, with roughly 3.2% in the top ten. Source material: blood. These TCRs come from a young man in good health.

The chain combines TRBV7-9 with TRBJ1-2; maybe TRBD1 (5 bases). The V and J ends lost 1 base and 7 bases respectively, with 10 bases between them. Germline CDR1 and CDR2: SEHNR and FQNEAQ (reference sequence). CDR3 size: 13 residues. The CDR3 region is CASSLGQGGGYTF. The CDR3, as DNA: TGTGCCAGCAGCTTAGGGCAGGGAGGTGGCTACACCTTC.

CDR3 bases: TGTGCTAGTGGTTTTGTGGGACTAGCGGGGGGGAGCTCCTACAATGAGCAGTTCTTC. As protein: CASGFVGLAGGSSYNEQFF. V gene TRBV12-5 combines with J gene TRBJ2-1, with TRBD2 matching 16 bases. CDR3 size: 19 residues. In germline, CDR1 is LGHNT, CDR2 FRNRAP. V lost 3 bases and J lost 0; bases outside the gene matches: 5. Looking up the rest from reference TRBV12-5 and TRBJ2-1 gives the full variable domain: DARVTQTPRHKVTEMGQEVTMRCQPILGHNTVFWYRQTMMQGLELLAYFRNRAPLDDSGMPKDRFSAEMPDATLATLKIQPSEPRDSAVYFCASGFVGLAGGSSYNEQFFGPGTRLTVL.

The DNA for the CDR3 is TGTGCCAGCAGGGGGCGCATCACAGATACGCAGTATTTT. The encoded protein is CASRGRITDTQYF. This chain connects TRBV6-5 to TRBJ2-3, with D tentatively TRBD1 (5 bases). The CDR3 has 13 amino acids. Trimming removed 6 bases from V and 2 bases from J, with 9 bases in between. Per germline, CDR1 MNHEY and CDR2 SVGAGI.

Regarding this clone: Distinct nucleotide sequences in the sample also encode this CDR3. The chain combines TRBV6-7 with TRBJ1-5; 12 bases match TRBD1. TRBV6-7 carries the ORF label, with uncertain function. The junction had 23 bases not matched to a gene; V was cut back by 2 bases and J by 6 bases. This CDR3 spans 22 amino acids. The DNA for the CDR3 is TGTGCCAGCAGTTACCCGGGACAGGGGGCGATCCATACCCAATTATCATGTCAGCCCCAGCATTTT. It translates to CASSYPGQGAIHTQLSCQPQHF.

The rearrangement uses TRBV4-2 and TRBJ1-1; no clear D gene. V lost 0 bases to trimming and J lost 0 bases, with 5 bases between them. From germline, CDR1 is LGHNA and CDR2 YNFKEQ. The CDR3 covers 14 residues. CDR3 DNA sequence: TGTGCCAGCAGCCAAGATCAGGTGAACACTGAAGCTTTCTTT. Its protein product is CASSQDQVNTEAFF.

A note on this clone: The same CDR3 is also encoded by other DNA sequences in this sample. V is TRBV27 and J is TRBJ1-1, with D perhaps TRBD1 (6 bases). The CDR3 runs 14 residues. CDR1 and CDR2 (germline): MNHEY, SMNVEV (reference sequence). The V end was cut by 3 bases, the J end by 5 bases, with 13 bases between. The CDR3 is CASSLTGARTEAFF. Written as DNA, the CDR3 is TGTGCCAGCAGTTTGACGGGGGCGCGTACTGAAGCTTTCTTT.

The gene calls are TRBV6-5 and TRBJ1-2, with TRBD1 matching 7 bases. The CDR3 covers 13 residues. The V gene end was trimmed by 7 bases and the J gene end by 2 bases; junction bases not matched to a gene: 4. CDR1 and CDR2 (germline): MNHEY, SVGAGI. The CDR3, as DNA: TGTGCCAGCATGATAGGGGGCAACTATGGCTACACCTTC. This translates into CASMIGGNYGYTF.

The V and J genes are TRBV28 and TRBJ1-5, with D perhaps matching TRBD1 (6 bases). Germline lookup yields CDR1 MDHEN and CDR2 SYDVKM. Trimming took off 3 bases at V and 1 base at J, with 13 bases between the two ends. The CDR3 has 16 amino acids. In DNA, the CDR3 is TGTGCCAGCAGTTTGGTGAGGGGGTACAGCAATCAGCCCCAGCATTTT. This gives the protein CASSLVRGYSNQPQHF. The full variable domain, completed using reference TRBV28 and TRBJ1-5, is DVKVTQSSRYLVKRTGEKVFLECVQDMDHENMFWYRQDPGLGLRLIYFSYDVKMKEKGDIPEGYSVSREKKERFSLILESASTNQTSMYLCASSLVRGYSNQPQHFGDGTRLSIL.

This CDR3 is CASSGTGGVGQFF. For the CDR3, the DNA is TGCGCCAGCTCCGGGACAGGGGGCGTCGGGCAGTTCTTC. The chain recombines TRBV5-1 with TRBJ2-1; 12 nucleotides agree with TRBD1. The length of the CDR3 is 13 residues. Germline CDR1 is SGHRS and CDR2 is YFSETQ. The V segment lost 7 bases and the J segment 12 bases; nucleotides outside the gene matches: 8.

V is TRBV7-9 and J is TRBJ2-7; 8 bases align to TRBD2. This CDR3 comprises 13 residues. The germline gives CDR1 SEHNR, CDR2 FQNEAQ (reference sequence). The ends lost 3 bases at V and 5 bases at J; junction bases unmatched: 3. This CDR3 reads CASSFPGGDEQYF. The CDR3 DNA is TGTGCCAGCAGCTTCCCCGGGGGGGACGAGCAGTACTTC.

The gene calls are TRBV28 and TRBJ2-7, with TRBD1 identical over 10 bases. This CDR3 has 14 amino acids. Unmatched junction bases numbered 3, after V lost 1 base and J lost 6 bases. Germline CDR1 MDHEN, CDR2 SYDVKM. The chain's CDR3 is CASSLFDRGPEQYF. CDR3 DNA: TGTGCCAGCAGTTTATTCGACAGGGGGCCCGAGCAGTACTTC.

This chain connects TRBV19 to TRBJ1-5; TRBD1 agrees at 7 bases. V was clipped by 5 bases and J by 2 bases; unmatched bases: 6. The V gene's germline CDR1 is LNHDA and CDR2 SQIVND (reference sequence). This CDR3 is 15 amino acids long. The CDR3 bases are TGTGCCAGTAGTCACAGGGGCAGTGGCAATCAGCCCCAGCATTTT. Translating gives CASSHRGSGNQPQHF.

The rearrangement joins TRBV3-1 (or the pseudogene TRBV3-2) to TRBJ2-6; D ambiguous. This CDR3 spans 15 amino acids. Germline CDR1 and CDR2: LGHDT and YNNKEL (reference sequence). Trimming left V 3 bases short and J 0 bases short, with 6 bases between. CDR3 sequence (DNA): TGTGCCAGCAGCCAGGGCCCCTCTGGGGCCAACGTCCTGACTTTC. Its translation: CASSQGPSGANVLTF.

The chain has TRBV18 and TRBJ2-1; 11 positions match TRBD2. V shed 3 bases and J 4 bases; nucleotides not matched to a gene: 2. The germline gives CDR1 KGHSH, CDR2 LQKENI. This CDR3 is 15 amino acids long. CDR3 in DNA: TGTGCCAGCTCACCTAGCGGGGGGGATTACAATGAGCAGTTCTTC. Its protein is CASSPSGGDYNEQFF. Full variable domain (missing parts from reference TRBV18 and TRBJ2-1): NAGVMQNPRHLVRRRGQEARLRCSPMKGHSHVYWYRQLPEEGLKFMVYLQKENIIDESGMPKERFSAEFPKEGPSILRIQQVVRGDSAAYFCASSPSGGDYNEQFFGPGTRLTVL.

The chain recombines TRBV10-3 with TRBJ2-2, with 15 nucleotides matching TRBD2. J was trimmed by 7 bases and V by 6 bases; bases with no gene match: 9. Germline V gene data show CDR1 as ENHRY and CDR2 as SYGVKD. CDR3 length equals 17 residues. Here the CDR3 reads CAIRTGTSGGRSGELFF. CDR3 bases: TGTGCCATCAGAACCGGGACTAGCGGGGGGCGCAGCGGGGAGCTGTTTTTT.

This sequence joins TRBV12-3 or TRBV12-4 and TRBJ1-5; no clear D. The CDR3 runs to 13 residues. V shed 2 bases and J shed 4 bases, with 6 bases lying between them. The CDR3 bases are TGTGCCAGCAGTTTATCGGGGAATCAGCCCCAGCATTTT. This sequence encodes CASSLSGNQPQHF.

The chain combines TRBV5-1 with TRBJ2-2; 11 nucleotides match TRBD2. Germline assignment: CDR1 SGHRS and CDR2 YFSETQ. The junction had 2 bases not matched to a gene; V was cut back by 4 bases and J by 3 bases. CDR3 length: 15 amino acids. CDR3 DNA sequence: TGCGCCAGCAGCCTGGGACTAGCGGACACCGGGGAGCTGTTTTTT. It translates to CASSLGLADTGELFF.

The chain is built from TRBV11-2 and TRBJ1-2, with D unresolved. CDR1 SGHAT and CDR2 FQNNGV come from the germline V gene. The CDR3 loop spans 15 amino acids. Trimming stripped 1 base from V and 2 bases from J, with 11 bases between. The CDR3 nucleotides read TGTGCCAGCAGCTTAGGGTCCTGGTCCAACTATGGCTACACCTTC. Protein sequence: CASSLGSWSNYGYTF.

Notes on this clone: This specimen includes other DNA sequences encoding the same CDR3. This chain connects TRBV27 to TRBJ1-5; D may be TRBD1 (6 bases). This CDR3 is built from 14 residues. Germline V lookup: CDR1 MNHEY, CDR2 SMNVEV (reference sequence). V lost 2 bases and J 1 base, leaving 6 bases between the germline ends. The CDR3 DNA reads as TGTGCCAGCAGTTTACAGGGGAGCAATCAGCCCCAGCATTTT. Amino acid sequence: CASSLQGSNQPQHF.

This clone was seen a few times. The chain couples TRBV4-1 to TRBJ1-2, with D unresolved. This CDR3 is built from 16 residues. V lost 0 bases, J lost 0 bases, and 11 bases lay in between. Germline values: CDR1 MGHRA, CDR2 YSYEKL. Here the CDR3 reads CASSQDSAASNYGYTF. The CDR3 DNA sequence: TGCGCCAGCAGCCAAGATTCGGCAGCTTCTAACTATGGCTACACCTTC.

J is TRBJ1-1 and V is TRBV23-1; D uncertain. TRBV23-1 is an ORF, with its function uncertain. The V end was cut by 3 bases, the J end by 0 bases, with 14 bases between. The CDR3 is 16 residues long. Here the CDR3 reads CASSHFHTEMNTEAFF. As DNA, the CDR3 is TGCGCCAGCAGTCACTTTCACACCGAAATGAACACTGAAGCTTTCTTT.

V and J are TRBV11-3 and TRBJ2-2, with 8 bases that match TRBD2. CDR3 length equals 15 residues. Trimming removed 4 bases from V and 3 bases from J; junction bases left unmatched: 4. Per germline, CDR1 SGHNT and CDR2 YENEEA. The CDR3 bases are TGTGCCAGCAGCTCCGGGACTAGGGACACCGGGGAGCTGTTTTTT. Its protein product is CASSSGTRDTGELFF.

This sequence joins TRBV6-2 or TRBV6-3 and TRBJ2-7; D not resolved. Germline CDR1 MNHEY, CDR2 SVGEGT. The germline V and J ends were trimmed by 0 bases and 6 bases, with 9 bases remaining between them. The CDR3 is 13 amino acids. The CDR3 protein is CASSYSRMGEQYF. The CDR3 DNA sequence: TGTGCCAGCAGTTACTCGAGGATGGGCGAGCAGTACTTC.